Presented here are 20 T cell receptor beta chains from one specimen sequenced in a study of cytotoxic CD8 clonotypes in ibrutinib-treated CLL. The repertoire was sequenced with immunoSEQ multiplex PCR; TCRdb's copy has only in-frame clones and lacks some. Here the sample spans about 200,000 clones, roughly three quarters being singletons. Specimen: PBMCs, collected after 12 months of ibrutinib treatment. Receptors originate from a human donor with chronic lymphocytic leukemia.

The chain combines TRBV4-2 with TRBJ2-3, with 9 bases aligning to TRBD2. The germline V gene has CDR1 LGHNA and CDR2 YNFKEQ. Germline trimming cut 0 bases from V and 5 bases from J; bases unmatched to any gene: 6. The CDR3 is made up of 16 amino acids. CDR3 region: CASSQDLAGEEDTQYF. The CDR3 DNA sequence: TGTGCCAGCAGCCAAGATTTAGCGGGGGAAGAAGATACGCAGTATTTT.

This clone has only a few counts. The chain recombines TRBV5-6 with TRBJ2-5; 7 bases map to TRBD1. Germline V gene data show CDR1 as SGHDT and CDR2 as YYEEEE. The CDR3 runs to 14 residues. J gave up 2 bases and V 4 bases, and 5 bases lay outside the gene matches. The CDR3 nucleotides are TGTGCCAGCAGCCTGGGACAGTTACAAGAGACCCAGTACTTC. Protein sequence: CASSLGQLQETQYF.

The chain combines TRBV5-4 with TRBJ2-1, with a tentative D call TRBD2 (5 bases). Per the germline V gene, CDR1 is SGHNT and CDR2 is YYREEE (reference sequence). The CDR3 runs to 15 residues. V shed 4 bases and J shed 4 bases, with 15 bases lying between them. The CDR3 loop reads CASSPGPGGYNEQFF. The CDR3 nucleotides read TGTGCCAGCAGCCCCGGGCCGGGCGGGTACAATGAGCAGTTCTTC.

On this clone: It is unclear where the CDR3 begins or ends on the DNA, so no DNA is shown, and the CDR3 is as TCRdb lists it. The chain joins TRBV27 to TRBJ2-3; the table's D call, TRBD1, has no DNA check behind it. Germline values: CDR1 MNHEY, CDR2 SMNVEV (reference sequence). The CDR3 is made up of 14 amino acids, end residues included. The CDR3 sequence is CASSSSTGRDTQYF.

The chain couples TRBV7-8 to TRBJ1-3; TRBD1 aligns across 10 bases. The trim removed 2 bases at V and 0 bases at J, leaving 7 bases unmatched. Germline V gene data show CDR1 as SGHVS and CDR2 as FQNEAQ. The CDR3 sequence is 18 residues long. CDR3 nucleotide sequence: TGTGCCAGCAGCTTAAAAAAGGGACAGGGGAGCTCTGGAAACACCATATATTTT. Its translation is CASSLKKGQGSSGNTIYF.

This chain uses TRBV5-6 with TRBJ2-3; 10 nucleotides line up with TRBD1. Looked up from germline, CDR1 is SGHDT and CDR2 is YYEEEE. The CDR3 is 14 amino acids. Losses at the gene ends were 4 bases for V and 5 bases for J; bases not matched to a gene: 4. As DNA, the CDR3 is TGTGCCAGCAGCCCTGGGACAGGGGAAGATACGCAGTATTTT. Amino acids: CASSPGTGEDTQYF.

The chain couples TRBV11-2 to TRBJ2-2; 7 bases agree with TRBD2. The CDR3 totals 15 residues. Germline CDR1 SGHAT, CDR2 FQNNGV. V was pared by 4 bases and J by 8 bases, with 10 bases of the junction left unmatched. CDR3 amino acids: CASSSVAGAGGELFF. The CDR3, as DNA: TGTGCCAGCAGCTCGGTAGCGGGTGCCGGGGGGGAGCTGTTTTTT.

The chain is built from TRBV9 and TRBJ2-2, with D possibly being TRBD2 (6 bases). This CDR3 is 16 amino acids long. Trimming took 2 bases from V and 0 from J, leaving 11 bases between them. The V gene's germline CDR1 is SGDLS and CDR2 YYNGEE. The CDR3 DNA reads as TGTGCCAGCAGCGTCATTCCGGGAGCGAACACCGGGGAGCTGTTTTTT. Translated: CASSVIPGANTGELFF.

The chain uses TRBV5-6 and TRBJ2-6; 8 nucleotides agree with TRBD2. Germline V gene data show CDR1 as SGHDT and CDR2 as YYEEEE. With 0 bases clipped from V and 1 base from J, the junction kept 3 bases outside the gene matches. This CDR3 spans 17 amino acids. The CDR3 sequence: CASSLGLASSGANVLTF. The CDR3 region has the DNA TGTGCCAGCAGCTTGGGACTAGCGAGTTCTGGGGCCAACGTCCTGACTTTC. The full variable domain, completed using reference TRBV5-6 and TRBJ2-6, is DAGVTQSPTHLIKTRGQQVTLRCSPKSGHDTVSWYQQALGQGPQFIFQYYEEEERQRGNFPDRFSGHQFPNYSSELNVNALLLGDSALYLCASSLGLASSGANVLTFGAGSRLTVL.

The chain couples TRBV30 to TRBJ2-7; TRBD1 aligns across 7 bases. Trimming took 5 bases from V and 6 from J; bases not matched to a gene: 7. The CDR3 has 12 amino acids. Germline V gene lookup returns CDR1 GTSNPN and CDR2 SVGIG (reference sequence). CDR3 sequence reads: CAWDRAPTEQYF. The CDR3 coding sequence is TGTGCCTGGGACAGGGCCCCCACCGAGCAGTACTTC.

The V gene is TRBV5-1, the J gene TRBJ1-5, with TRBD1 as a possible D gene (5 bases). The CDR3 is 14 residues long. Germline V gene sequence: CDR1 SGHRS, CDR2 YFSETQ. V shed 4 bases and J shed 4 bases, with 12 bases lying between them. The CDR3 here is CASSLDTGNQPQHF. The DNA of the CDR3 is TGCGCCAGCAGCCTGGACACGGGAAATCAGCCCCAGCATTTT. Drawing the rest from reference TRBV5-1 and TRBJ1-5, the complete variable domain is KAGVTQTPRYLIKTRGQQVTLSCSPISGHRSVSWYQQTPGQGLQFLFEYFSETQRNKGNFPGRFSGRQFSNSRSEMNVSTLELGDSALYLCASSLDTGNQPQHFGDGTRLSIL.

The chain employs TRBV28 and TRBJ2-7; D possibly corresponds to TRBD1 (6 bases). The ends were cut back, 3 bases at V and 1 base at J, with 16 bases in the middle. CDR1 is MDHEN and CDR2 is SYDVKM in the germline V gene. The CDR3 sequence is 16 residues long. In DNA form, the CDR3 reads TGTGCCAGCAGTTTGGGGTCTTTACAGGGTTCCTACGAGCAGTACTTC. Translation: CASSLGSLQGSYEQYF.

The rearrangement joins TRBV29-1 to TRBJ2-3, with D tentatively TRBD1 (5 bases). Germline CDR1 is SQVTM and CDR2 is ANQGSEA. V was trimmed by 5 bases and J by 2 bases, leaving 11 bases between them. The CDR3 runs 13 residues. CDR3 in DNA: TGCAGCGTTAGGGGCAAACTCACAGATACGCAGTATTTT. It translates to CSVRGKLTDTQYF.

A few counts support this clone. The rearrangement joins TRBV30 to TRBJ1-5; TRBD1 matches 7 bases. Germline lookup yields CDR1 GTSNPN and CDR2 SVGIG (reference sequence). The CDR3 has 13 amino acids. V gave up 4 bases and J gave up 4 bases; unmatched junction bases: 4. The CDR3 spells CAWNRDRNQPQHF. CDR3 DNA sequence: TGTGCCTGGAACCGGGACAGAAATCAGCCCCAGCATTTT.

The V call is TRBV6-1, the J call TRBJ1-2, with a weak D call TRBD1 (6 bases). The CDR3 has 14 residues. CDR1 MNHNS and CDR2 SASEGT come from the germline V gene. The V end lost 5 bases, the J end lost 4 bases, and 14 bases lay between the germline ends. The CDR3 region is CASSWKDRSYGYTF. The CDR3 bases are TGTGCCAGCAGTTGGAAGGACAGATCCTATGGCTACACCTTC.

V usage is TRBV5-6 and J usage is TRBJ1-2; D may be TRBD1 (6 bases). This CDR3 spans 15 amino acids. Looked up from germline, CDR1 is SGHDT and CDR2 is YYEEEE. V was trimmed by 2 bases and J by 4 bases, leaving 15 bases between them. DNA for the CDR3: TGTGCCAGCAGCTTACCTACAAGGGGGTCCTATGGCTACACCTTC. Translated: CASSLPTRGSYGYTF.

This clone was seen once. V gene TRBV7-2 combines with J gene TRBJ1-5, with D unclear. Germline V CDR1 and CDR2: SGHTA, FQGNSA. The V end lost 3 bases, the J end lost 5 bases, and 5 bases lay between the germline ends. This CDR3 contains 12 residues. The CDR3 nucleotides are TGTGCCAGCAGCTTCCCGCATCAGCCCCAGCATTTT. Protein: CASSFPHQPQHF.

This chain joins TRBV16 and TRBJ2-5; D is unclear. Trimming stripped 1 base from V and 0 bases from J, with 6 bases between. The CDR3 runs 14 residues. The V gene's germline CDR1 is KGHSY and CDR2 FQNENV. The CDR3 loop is CASSQWRYQETQYF. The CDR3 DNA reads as TGTGCCAGCAGCCAATGGCGGTACCAAGAGACCCAGTACTTC.

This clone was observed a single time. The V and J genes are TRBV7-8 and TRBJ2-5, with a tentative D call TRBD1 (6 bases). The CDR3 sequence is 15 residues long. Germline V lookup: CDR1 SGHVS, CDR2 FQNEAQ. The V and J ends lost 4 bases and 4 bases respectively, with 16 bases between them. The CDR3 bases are TGTGCCAGCAGCTCCGAGGGGTTCAGGGGAGAGACCCAGTACTTC. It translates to CASSSEGFRGETQYF.

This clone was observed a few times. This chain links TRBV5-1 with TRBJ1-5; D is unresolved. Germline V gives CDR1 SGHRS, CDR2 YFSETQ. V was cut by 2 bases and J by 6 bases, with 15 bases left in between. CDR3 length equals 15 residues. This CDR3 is CASSLVGGVGQPQHF. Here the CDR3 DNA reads TGCGCCAGCAGCTTAGTCGGTGGGGTGGGTCAGCCCCAGCATTTT.